These T cell receptor beta chains were read from a single sample in a study of molecular identifiers for immune sequencing clone quantification. Via MiXCR, TCRdb re-called the PCR reads, giving one row per CDR3 protein. The sample includes approximately 590,000 distinct CDR3 sequences, roughly 23% of them seen just once. Sequencing input: naive CD8+ T cells from blood, with Jurkat cell RNA spiked in. Source of these receptors: a human donor in good health. Some libraries in this study had Jurkat cell RNA spiked in. Both conserved end residues are part of each CDR3. The D gene is left open where the match is weak. Clone sizes are given selectively: once, few, many, or a class where the clone is expanded.

length,J,V,size,D,DNA,CDR3
11,TRBJ2-5,TRBV29-1,many,NA,TGCAGCGTTGTCATGCTAGAGACCCAGTACTTC,CSVVMLETQYF
16,TRBJ2-7,TRBV7-2,few,NA,TGTGCCAGCAGCTTATTCTTGTTTGACGTCCCCTACGAGCAGTACTTC,CASSLFLFDVPYEQYF
15,TRBJ1-5,TRBV19,many,NA,TGTGCCAGTAGTACAGGGACGGGGTGGAATCAGCCCCAGCATTTT,CASSTGTGWNQPQHF
16,TRBJ1-4,TRBV4-1,few,NA,TGCGCCAGCAGCCCCTGGATGTCCACAGGAGATGAAAAACTGTTTTTT,CASSPWMSTGDEKLFF
16,TRBJ2-3,TRBV3-1,NA,TRBD1,TGTGCCAGCAGCCAATCCTGGGACAGGGCGGACGATACGCAGTATTTT,CASSQSWDRADDTQYF
17,TRBJ2-1,TRBV24-1,NA,TRBD2,TGTGCCACCAGTGATACCAGGACTAGCGGCTCCTACAATGAGCAGTTCTTC,CATSDTRTSGSYNEQFF
14,TRBJ1-1,TRBV7-9,many,NA,TGTGCCAGCAGCTCCGGGGGTATGAACACTGAAGCTTTCTTT,CASSSGGMNTEAFF
13,TRBJ1-2,TRBV4-1,few,NA,TGCGCCAGCAGCCAAGATCCGGGATATGGCTACACCTTC,CASSQDPGYGYTF
13,TRBJ2-5,TRBV20-1,few,TRBD2,TGCAGTGCGTGGACTAGCGGGGTCGAGACCCAGTACTTC,CSAWTSGVETQYF
11,TRBJ2-1,TRBV30,many,NA,TGTGCCTGGAGAGCTTTAAATGAGCAGTTCTTC,CAWRALNEQFF
18,TRBJ2-1,TRBV7-6,few,NA,TGTGCCAGCAGCCTACCGCCTGTTAGGGGGGGGCCGGCGCATGAGCAGTTCTTC,CASSLPPVRGGPAHEQFF
13,TRBJ2-1,TRBV7-3,few,NA,TGTGCCAGCAGCTTAACACAGGGAGACGAGCAGTTCTTC,CASSLTQGDEQFF
18,TRBJ2-6,TRBV7-9,many,TRBD2,TGTGCCAGCAGCCCGCTAGCGGGGGGCACCTCTGGGGCCAACGTCCTGACTTTC,CASSPLAGGTSGANVLTF
13,TRBJ1-1,TRBV6-5,many,NA,TGTGCCAGCAGTTACAATAAAGGCGCTGAAGCTTTCTTT,CASSYNKGAEAFF
16,TRBJ2-1,TRBV10-3,few,TRBD1,TGTGCCATCAGTGAGTCCTCCGGGACAGGGGGCAATGAGCAGTTCTTC,CAISESSGTGGNEQFF
14,TRBJ2-5,TRBV27,few,TRBD2,TGTGCCAGCACACAGACTAGCGGGGAGGAGACCCAGTACTTC,CASTQTSGEETQYF
14,TRBJ2-7,TRBV28,many,NA,TGTGCCAGCAGGGCAGGGGAGTTGGCCTACGAGCAGTACTTC,CASRAGELAYEQYF
11,TRBJ1-1,TRBV12-3/TRBV12-4,many,NA,TGTGCCAGCAGCCATAATACTGAAGCTTTCTTT,CASSHNTEAFF
16,TRBJ2-1,TRBV4-3,NA,NA,TGCGCCAGCAGCCAAGATAAGGGATGGTCCTACAATGAGCAGTTCTTC,CASSQDKGWSYNEQFF
15,TRBJ2-1,TRBV7-2,many,NA,TGTGCCAGCAGCTTTTTGGTAGTGTCCTACAATGAGCAGTTCTTC,CASSFLVVSYNEQFF
16,TRBJ1-6,TRBV7-8,many,NA,TGTGCCAGCAGCTTAGCCATACAGGGCCCCTTTTCACCCCTCCACTTT,CASSLAIQGPFSPLHF
16,TRBJ2-2,TRBV14,NA,NA,TGTGCCAGCAGCCAAGTCTCAGGGCTGAACACCGGGGAGCTGTTTTTT,CASSQVSGLNTGELFF
16,TRBJ2-1,TRBV25-1,NA,NA,TGTGCCAGCAGAATTGGGGGGGCGCGGAAATACTATGAGCAGATCTTC,CASRIGGARKYYEQIF
14,TRBJ2-3,TRBV30,NA,TRBD2,TGTGCCTGGGGATCTAGCGGGAGTCAAGATACGCAGTATTTT,CAWGSSGSQDTQYF
20,TRBJ2-3,TRBV4-3,few,NA,TGCGCCAGCAGCCAGAACCGGGACAACCTTCCTCTAACTAGCACAGATACGCAGTATTTT,CASSQNRDNLPLTSTDTQYF
13,TRBJ2-3,TRBV29-1,many,NA,TGCAGCGTTGATGGACTTACAACAGATACGCAGTATTTT,CSVDGLTTDTQYF
17,TRBJ1-5,TRBV19,few,NA,TGTGCCAGTAGTTACAGACAGCTGCCTTATAGCAATCAGCCCCAGCATTTT,CASSYRQLPYSNQPQHF
13,TRBJ1-5,TRBV7-6,many,TRBD1,TGTGCCAGCAGCCCGACAGGGGGCTGGCCCCAGCATTTT,CASSPTGGWPQHF
15,TRBJ2-5,TRBV6-2/TRBV6-3,few,TRBD2,TGTGCAGTTGGACTAGCGGGGGGAAACCAAGAGACCCAGTACTTC,CAVGLAGGNQETQYF
12,TRBJ1-5,TRBV10-3,NA,NA,TGTGCCGCCAGGGGTGAGAATCAGCCCCAGCATTTT,CAARGENQPQHF
15,TRBJ1-1,TRBV13,many,NA,TGTGCCAGCAGATCGAGAGGGGGAGTGAACACTGAAGCTTTCTTT,CASRSRGGVNTEAFF
13,TRBJ1-1,TRBV3-1,many,NA,TGTGCCAGCAGCCAAGATCTTACCTTTGGGGCTTTCTTT,CASSQDLTFGAFF
14,TRBJ1-1,TRBV7-2,few,TRBD1,TGTGCCAGCAGCACGGGACAGGGGTTTTCTGAAGCTTTCTTT,CASSTGQGFSEAFF
16,TRBJ1-6,TRBV13,many,NA,TGTGCCAGCAGCTTAAAGGGGATTCTCGGATATTCACCCCTCCACTTT,CASSLKGILGYSPLHF
14,TRBJ1-5,TRBV7-9,few,NA,TGTGCCAGCAGCACTCAGACAGACTCGCAGCCCCAGCATTTT,CASSTQTDSQPQHF
16,TRBJ1-5,TRBV28,few,NA,TGTGCCACCATAGGGTCGGGGGACTATAGCAATCAGCCCCAGCATTTT,CATIGSGDYSNQPQHF
13,TRBJ1-1,TRBV27,many,NA,TGTGCCAGCAGTTATGGGGTTAGCACTGAAGCTTTCTTT,CASSYGVSTEAFF
13,TRBJ2-5,TRBV7-9,many,NA,TGTGCCAGCAGCTTCGACAGTAAAGAGACCCAGTACTTC,CASSFDSKETQYF
14,TRBJ1-5,TRBV5-1,NA,NA,TGCGCCAGCAGCCATAGCTATAGCAATCAGCCCCAGCATTTT,CASSHSYSNQPQHF
15,TRBJ2-7,TRBV6-2/TRBV6-3,many,NA,TGTGCCAGCAGTTACGGCCCCCGGACGGCCTACGAGCAGTACTTC,CASSYGPRTAYEQYF
14,TRBJ1-1,TRBV7-9,many,NA,TGTGCCAGCATTGAGACAGGCATGAACACTGAAGCTTTCTTT,CASIETGMNTEAFF
20,TRBJ2-3,TRBV27,many,TRBD1,TGTGCCAGCAGTTTTTTCTCCCCCTCTCGACAGGGGGCGAGCACAGATACGCAGTATTTT,CASSFFSPSRQGASTDTQYF
14,TRBJ1-4,TRBV9,NA,NA,TGTGCCAGCAGAGAGAAGGGAAAGGATGAAAAACTGTTTTTT,CASREKGKDEKLFF
16,TRBJ1-2,TRBV9,NA,TRBD1,TGTGCCAGCAGCTCCCCGGGGACAGGAGCAAACTATGGCTACACCTTC,CASSSPGTGANYGYTF
12,TRBJ2-7,TRBV7-9,NA,NA,TGTGCCAGCAGCGAAGAGTTCTACGAGCAGTACTTC,CASSEEFYEQYF
16,TRBJ2-2,TRBV6-2/TRBV6-3,few,TRBD1,TGTGCCAGCAAACACTGGACAGGGGTGAACACCGGGGAGCTGTTTTTT,CASKHWTGVNTGELFF
16,TRBJ1-3,TRBV7-8,few,TRBD1,TGTGCCAGCAGCCCAGGGGGACAGGGGGCTGGAAACACCATATATTTT,CASSPGGQGAGNTIYF
14,TRBJ2-3,TRBV11-2,few,NA,TGTGCCAGCAGCCTATTAGCTAGAGCAGATACGCAGTATTTT,CASSLLARADTQYF
14,TRBJ2-1,TRBV7-9,NA,NA,TGTGCCAGCAGCTTGGAGACAGATTACAATGAGCAGTTCTTC,CASSLETDYNEQFF